This T cell receptor beta chain is from a study of control samples from healthy donors and cancer patients. In germline, CDR1 is SGHVS, CDR2 FQNEAQ. This CDR3 is built from 16 residues. Trimming cost V 1 base and J 2 bases; bases outside gene matches: 5. Libraries were prepared by immunoSEQ multiplex PCR; TCRdb keeps only in-frame clonotypes and omits some of them. The sample includes around 29,000 clones, around three quarters seen only once; the top ten take roughly a fifth. This clone appeared once. The sequence came from a man in his sixties with head and neck cancer. This chain joins TRBV7-8 and TRBJ1-1; 9 bases agree with TRBD1. The sequenced sample consisted of PBMCs. CDR3 DNA: TGTGCCAGCAGCTTAGGGACAGGGGAAACAAACACTGAAGCTTTCTTT. Translation gives CASSLGTGETNTEAFF.